These T cell receptor beta chains were read from a single sample in a study of blood T cells in healthy people across ages. TCRdb recomputed calls from the 5' RACE reads with MiXCR, one row per CDR3 protein. This sample carries 650,000 to 1,000,000 distinct CDR3 sequences, 46% of them seen once, and the ten largest clones take 18%. Sequences were obtained from blood. The receptors shown here come from a man at least 80 years old in good health. The CDR3 runs from the conserved cysteine through the conserved F or W.

V gene,CDR3 protein
TRBV30,CAWGVQGGQETQYF
TRBV20-1,CSAARTSGIEELFF
TRBV5-4,CASSLAPDGAYEQYF
TRBV5-1,CASSRGTSGRGIQQFF
TRBV12-3/TRBV12-4,CASSLGLGRSHEQYF
TRBV7-8,CASSLVTDNSPLHF
TRBV9,CASSVEASGSSYEQYF
TRBV30,CAWRISSYNEQFF
TRBV13,CASSAASGGIGEQFF
TRBV27,CASSIGTANTGELFF
TRBV29-1,CSVARDYEQYF
TRBV20-1,CSARDRAAETQYF
TRBV25-1,CASRREWDTEAFF
TRBV29-1,CSVAGGRSYGYTF
TRBV7-2,CASSGLGLNSPLHF
TRBV9,CASSLGGTANTGELFF
TRBV21-1,CASSKEEGLGEQYF
TRBV9,CASSVEGRVHEQFF
TRBV5-1,CASSSGLTNYEQYF
TRBV12-3/TRBV12-4,CASSNLWGNTEAFF
TRBV7-6,CASSLSPGRTYEQYF
TRBV7-2,CASGAQVANYGYTF
TRBV20-1,CSARPPGVRETQYF
TRBV29-1,CSVEDPRRVEQYF
TRBV10-3,CAISRIGNNEQFF
TRBV20-1,CGLSRVFYGYTF
TRBV7-6,CASSPPAQNGYEQFF
TRBV10-3,CAISGDRLIYEQYF
TRBV7-2,CASSPGTSYGQYF
TRBV3-1,CASSQDLGLAGTTDTQYF
TRBV30,CAWARKDRIYEQYF
TRBV29-1,CSVADLNNEQYF
TRBV20-1,CSAREFKGAQFEQYF
TRBV24-1,CATSDWTSGYSGELFF
TRBV7-6,CASSLGPGTAGGMQETQYF
TRBV5-1,CASSLSPQTYNEQFF
TRBV25-1,CASSDLRQPPCSNQPQHF
TRBV20-1,CSARDRVRDEQFF
TRBV5-1,CASSRWDAMNTEAFF
TRBV7-2,CASSLRDRVRLVMNTEAFF
TRBV4-3,CASSQRRTGYYEQYF
TRBV20-1,CSARDKGLAGYSYEQYF
TRBV10-1,CASNRDRGETQYF
TRBV4-1,CASSQARTGGGYGYTF
TRBV5-1,CASSLYRLNTGELFF